This TCR beta chain was documented in a study of vaccination and CD4 T cells after COVID-19. The overall study: Sampling that followed vaccination took place a median around 70 days after dose two, within a range of 14 to 241. Control cultures were given a CEFX pool, an HIV-1 Nef pool, or no peptide. General study points: Analysis of convalescent patients found that 304 of 307 vaccine-specific clones were spike mono-reactive.

The CDR3 contains 13 residues. CDR1 and CDR2 (germline): SNHLY, FYNNEI. The V end lost 4 bases, the J end lost 4 bases, and 8 bases lay between the germline ends. Sequencing of DNA taken from cultured CD4+ T cells relied on the Oncomine TCR Beta short-read assay. TCRdb recomputed calls from the PCR reads with MiXCR, one row per CDR3 protein. The repertoire holds about 14,000 distinct CDR3 sequences, with roughly 54% as singletons. By share, this clonotype counts as medium-sized. What it binds is unknown. Treatment meaning: roughly 10-day PBMC culture with coronavirus spike peptide pools or control peptides (ViraFEST assay).

This rearrangement joins TRBV2 to TRBJ1-5; D not certain. Sample: CD4+ T cells from blood, cultured in vitro, taken before SARS-CoV-2 vaccination. The receptor was derived from a human donor who had recovered from COVID-19. DNA for the CDR3: TGTGCCAGCAGTGGGGAGGCTAATCAGCCCCAGCATTTT. Translating it yields CASSGEANQPQHF.